This TCR beta chain emerged from a study of blood T cell repertoires in COVID-19. The V end was cut by 5 bases, the J end by 3 bases, with 29 bases between. The CDR3 has 20 residues. In germline, CDR1 is KGHSH, CDR2 LQKENI. Profiling relied on immunoSEQ multiplex PCR, and the TCRdb table lists in-frame clones only, not all of them. This table has under 200,000 clones, more than 70% appearing once. V is TRBV18 and J is TRBJ2-1; D is unclear. Sequenced material: PBMCs or T cells enriched from blood (not recorded which). This TCR was recovered from a woman between 50 and 59 years old in a cohort exposed to, infected with or recovered from COVID-19 (not recorded which). The CDR3 region is CASSSNPSYEAGPDYNEQFF. The CDR3 DNA reads TGTGCCAGCTCATCCAACCCCAGCTACGAGGCCGGCCCGGACTACAATGAGCAGTTCTTC.